What follows describes a single T cell receptor beta chain. Produced via immunoSEQ multiplex PCR; TCRdb's table is partial and in-frame only. The sample records around 89,000 clones, around 80% being singletons. The source of the sample is a study of control samples from healthy donors and cancer patients. Trimming removed 1 base at V and 0 bases at J, with 6 bases between. The germline gives CDR1 MGHRA, CDR2 YSYEKL. CDR3 size: 15 residues. The specimen was blood. V is TRBV4-1 and J is TRBJ2-2, with no clear D. This clonotype originated in a woman aged 60-75 years in good health. This CDR3 reads CASSQGLANTGELFF. The CDR3 bases are TGCGCCAGCAGCCAAGGGCTAGCGAACACCGGGGAGCTGTTTTTT.